This entry is about one TCR beta chain. Sequencing used immunoSEQ multiplex PCR; TCRdb keeps in-frame clones, though not all of them. The table shows 140,000 or so clones, with roughly four fifths occurring only once. The sample originates from a study of blood T cell repertoires in COVID-19. Study-level information: Spain, Italy and the United States supplied samples that represented acute and convalescent COVID-19.

Germline-derived CDR1 and CDR2 are SGHTA and FQGNSA. The CDR3 sequence is 14 residues long. Trimming left V 1 base short and J 1 base short, with 4 bases between. The chain employs TRBV7-2 and TRBJ2-2; D gene uncertain. This TCR came from a woman between 45 and 65 years old with acute COVID-19. The sequenced sample was PBMCs or T cells enriched from blood (not recorded which). DNA for the CDR3: TGTGCCAGCAGCTTAGTGAGGAACACCGGGGAGCTGTTTTTT. This translates into CASSLVRNTGELFF.